This T cell receptor (beta chain) was retrieved from a study of blood T cell repertoires in COVID-19. Sequenced by immunoSEQ multiplex PCR; TCRdb stores in-frame clones only, minus some. The sample lists roughly 160,000 clones, approximately 83% seen once, with 10% to 15% in the top ten. Sequenced material: PBMCs or T cells enriched from blood (not recorded which). The TCR sequence derives from a woman aged 60-75 years who had recovered from COVID-19.

CDR3 bases: TGTGCCATCAGTGGGGGACTAGCGGGAGCTTACAATGAGCAGTTCTTC. Encoded protein: CAISGGLAGAYNEQFF. This rearrangement joins TRBV10-3 to TRBJ2-1; TRBD2 aligns across 14 bases. The CDR3 is 16 amino acids. Trimming removed 4 bases from V and 4 bases from J; junction bases left unmatched: 3. The germline V gene encodes CDR1 ENHRY and CDR2 SYGVKD.